These T cell receptor beta chains were read from a single sample in a study of T cell changes during pregnancy in multiple sclerosis. The assay was immunoSEQ multiplex PCR, and TCRdb's table has in-frame clones only and misses some. The sample has around 110,000 clones; 80% to 95% are singletons. The specimen comprised peripheral blood, sampled in the third trimester of pregnancy. These receptor sequences come from a female donor with multiple sclerosis, enrolled in a pregnancy study. CDR3s leave out the opening cysteine and the closing phenylalanine or tryptophan.

v_call	j_call	cdr3_aa
TRBV28	TRBJ1-1	ASSFYRGQGTAGTEAF
TRBV6-6	TRBJ1-1	ASSYAQANTEAF
TRBV5-6	TRBJ2-6	ASSLGGRSWGANVLT
TRBV7-2	TRBJ2-3	ASSLGTLYTQY
TRBV5-1	TRBJ2-1	ASSLDPLGQGNEQF
TRBV10-3	TRBJ2-2	AISEVLAGSGELF
TRBV6-6	TRBJ1-2	ASSPGSKYGYT
TRBV6-5	TRBJ2-7	ASSTDRGATYEQY
TRBV2	TRBJ2-7	ASGQGLSYEQY
TRBV7-8	TRBJ2-2	ASRDRGTGELF
TRBV5-4	TRBJ1-2	ASSHRTGSNYGYT
TRBV19	TRBJ1-5	ASSIDHRTDVVEPQH
TRBV5-1	TRBJ2-1	ASSWEGPDNEQF
TRBV5-1	TRBJ2-6	ASSEGASSGANVLT
TRBV12-5	TRBJ2-7	ASVSIGTAYEQY
TRBV4-2	TRBJ2-5	ASSQSKIQGGHQETQY
TRBV14	TRBJ2-5	ASSRRTGGWQETQY
TRBV6-1	TRBJ2-1	ASSEFGGSSSYNEQF
TRBV10-3	TRBJ2-5	AISTLAGGDGETQY
TRBV15	TRBJ2-3	ATSRVKKTPPDTQY
TRBV7-8	TRBJ2-5	ASSPAGRQRETQY
TRBV6-6	TRBJ2-1	ASSRRAGMGHNEQF
TRBV9	TRBJ2-3	ASSVGTSGASTDTQY
TRBV5-8	TRBJ1-3	ASSLRGGPGNTIY
TRBV28	TRBJ2-7	ASSLWSPGDYEQY
TRBV6-6	TRBJ2-1	ATEGDSNEQF
TRBV18	TRBJ1-1	ASSLARGDAF
TRBV28	TRBJ1-4	ASSLSSGLMRKLF
TRBV7-9	TRBJ2-5	ASSTSGGQETQY
TRBV18	TRBJ1-4	ASSPRGFLNEKLF
TRBV18	TRBJ1-4	ASSPRQNEKLF
TRBV30	TRBJ2-2	AWGISGRGTGELF
TRBV6-5	TRBJ1-1	ASSYGQGSEAF
TRBV7-9	TRBJ2-7	ASSLGLLSYEQY
TRBV27	TRBJ2-2	ASSPLAGVDGELF
TRBV30	TRBJ1-6	AWTRRTGTYNSPLH
TRBV5-1	TRBJ2-7	ASSLAEGPYYEQY
TRBV6-5	TRBJ1-6	ASRQGNNSPLH
TRBV10-3	TRBJ1-1	ATEVQLNTEAF
TRBV27	TRBJ2-7	ASSATGNYEQY
TRBV5-4	TRBJ2-1	ASSLAGGGGQLLEQF
TRBV11-2	TRBJ2-1	ASSLFRGQGANEQF
TRBV5-1	TRBJ2-3	ASSRGRTSTDTQY
TRBV6-6	TRBJ2-7	ASSFAAGGGSEQY
TRBV2	TRBJ1-5	ASSEGQWSNQPQH
TRBV6-5	TRBJ1-1	ASSLATGRTEAF
TRBV28	TRBJ1-2	ASRRSGTGTKDGYT
TRBV9	TRBJ1-2	ASSVGRAYGYT
TRBV6-1	TRBJ1-2	ASSDRVGYGYT
TRBV5-4	TRBJ2-1	ASSLDRSYNEQF
TRBV27	TRBJ2-4	ASSYSAKNIQY
TRBV18	TRBJ2-5	ASSPDRVGNRETQY
TRBV30	TRBJ2-3	AWSQQGAHRTDTQY
TRBV5-1	TRBJ2-5	ASSLGTSGGLKETQY
TRBV11-2	TRBJ1-2	ASSLGTGGFYGYT
TRBV12-5	TRBJ1-1	ASGLAGGARTEAF